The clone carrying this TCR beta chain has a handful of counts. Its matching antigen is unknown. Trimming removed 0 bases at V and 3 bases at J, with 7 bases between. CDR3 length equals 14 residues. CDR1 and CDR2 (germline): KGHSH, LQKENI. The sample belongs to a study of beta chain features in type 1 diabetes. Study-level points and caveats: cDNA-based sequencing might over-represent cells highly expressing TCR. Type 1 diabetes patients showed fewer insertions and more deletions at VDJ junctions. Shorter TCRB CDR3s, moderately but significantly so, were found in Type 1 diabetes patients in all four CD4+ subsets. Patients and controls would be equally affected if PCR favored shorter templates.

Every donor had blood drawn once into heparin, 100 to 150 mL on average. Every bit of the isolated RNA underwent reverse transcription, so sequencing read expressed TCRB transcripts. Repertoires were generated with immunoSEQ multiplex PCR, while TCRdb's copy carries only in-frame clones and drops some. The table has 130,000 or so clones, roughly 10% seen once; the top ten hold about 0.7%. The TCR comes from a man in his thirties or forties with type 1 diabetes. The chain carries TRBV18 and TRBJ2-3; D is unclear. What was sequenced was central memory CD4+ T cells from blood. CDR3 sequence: CASSPPTKTDTQYF. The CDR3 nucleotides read TGTGCCAGCTCACCACCGACAAAAACAGATACGCAGTATTTT.